This entry is about one T cell receptor (beta chain). Its antigen remains undetermined. Base qualities are not provided; no much larger clone lies one nucleotide away. Using the deep immunoSEQ assay, TCR CDR3 regions were amplified from genomic DNA by multiplex PCR. Genomic DNA extracted from each cell subset was distributed evenly over all wells of several immunoSEQ 96-well plates, and each plate served as one replicate. For sorted subsets, around 0.2 ug of genomic DNA, equivalent to some 30,000 T cell genomes, went into each replicate PCR. Purified libraries were quantified with a Qubit 3.0 fluorometer, sized on a Bioanalyzer 2100, and re-quantified with the KAPA Library Quantification kit. Every immunoSEQ 96-well plate was sequenced on a separate single-read 150-cycle Illumina NextSeq 550 flow cell. On the study's bioinformatics: Because the immunoSEQ output included only junctional sequences and no quality scores, the filtering could not be the same as the filtering used for full-length reads. To assign V/J genes and CDR3, sequences were annotated against IMGT germline references using PyIR, a Python wrapper for IgBLAST v1.9. Any read was removed if the V/J assignment was weak (E-value above 1e-6), the CDR3 was missing, or the read contained stop codons, out-of-frame junctions, or ambiguous translated residues. A V3J clonotype was defined by an identical inferred V gene, J gene, and CDR3 amino acid sequence. The percentage overlap between two repertoires was calculated by dividing the number of shared unique clonotypes by the size of the smaller repertoire. Three approaches were used to assess repertoire richness: RTK rarefaction, the Chao1 estimator, and Recon v2.1 estimates of unobserved clonotypes. Generation probabilities were computed with OLGA for all TCRbeta clonotypes obtained by the gDNA method from a few donors. Drawn from immuneACCESS, this table holds only the in-frame rearrangements with V and J called that TCRdb kept. Clones are partly lost; checked studies trace under half to an unresolved V gene and leave the rest unexplained. That table furnishes V, J and clone size, whereas the DNA furnished D and trimming. Present in this sample are around 2.1 million clones, roughly 91% of which were seen just once. The ten largest clones take up 1.5% to 2% of the sample.

The record originates from a study of shared clonotypes between healthy human individuals (dated by TCRdb to between 2020 and 2021). Study-wide context: The cohort included three men and a couple of women between 18 and 49 years of age. For each donor, three plates each were used for CD4 naive and CD4 memory, two plates were used for CD8 naive, and one plate was used for CD8 memory. Blood TCR repertoires of roughly 5 healthy adults were deeply sequenced to estimate repertoire size and the extent of clonotype sharing between individuals. To increase sequencing depth and limit assay-specific biases, different laboratories used diverse techniques to prepare libraries and sequence TCR repertoires. Between about 0.85 and 8.9 billion PBMCs per donor were obtained by leukapheresis.

CD8 naive samples consisted of CD45RO-negative cells that were positively selected for CCR7, yielding a CD45RA+CCR7+ population without TemRA cells. Donors were healthy HIV-negative adults with no recently reported acute infections or vaccinations. Every donor was a Caucasian adult residing in Nashville, Tennessee, USA. Blood was collected by leukapheresis, and PBMCs were isolated by Ficoll-Histopaque density gradient centrifugation and then cryopreserved in liquid nitrogen vapor phase. Analytical flow cytometry was used to check the purity and quantity of each magnetically sorted T cell population. Each sorted fraction had its genomic DNA isolated and then quantified by UV absorbance on a Nanodrop 2000c. Broader findings and caveats from the paper: Pairwise subsampling led to the expectation that sequencing depth would affect the degree of clonotype sharing among donors. Because the study included only a small number of donors, the genetic and exposure-history diversity represented was limited. Naive subsets generally had larger estimated clonotype richness than memory subsets. Sampling was restricted to blood, and TCR repertoires in tissues likely differ from the TCR repertoires found in blood. Across four donors, approximately 5% of naive CD4, approximately 3.6% of naive CD8, 2.3% of memory CD4, and about 0.44% of memory CD8 clonotypes were shared. Even with the large sequencing depth, rarefaction of the sorted-subset datasets indicated that sequencing was incomplete. Higher generation probabilities were observed for clonotypes shared by all four sorted-subset donors than for non-shared clonotypes.

Taken from cysteine to phenylalanine, the CDR3 has 15 residues. The only DNA kept is the CDR3, 45 bases in frame from the first base. V and J are truncated by 4 bases and 3 bases respectively, leaving an intervening sequence of 15 bases. In the germline V gene, CDR1 corresponds to SQVTM and CDR2 to ANQGSEA. Recombination linked TRBV29-1 to TRBJ2-2; no D segment can be confidently identified. Specimen: naive CD8+ T cells from PBMCs. The cell subset or site label corresponds to: CD45RA+CCR7+. The receptor comes from a man aged 18 to 30 in good health. Some clones in this sample may be carry-over from other donors' samples. The CDR3 reads CSVAWSGFYTGELFF. The DNA is as follows: TGCAGCGTTGCTTGGTCCGGGTTCTACACCGGGGAGCTGTTTTTT.